One and the same sample provided the 30 T cell receptor beta chains below, sequenced in a study of blood T cell repertoires in COVID-19. Method: immunoSEQ multiplex PCR; TCRdb's copy keeps in-frame clones and lacks some. The repertoire includes 14,000 or so clones, around 87% of them detected once, and around 15% sits in the top ten. The sample comprised peripheral blood. These receptors originate from a man between 45 and 60 years old with active COVID-19.

This chain joins TRBV5-1 and TRBJ2-1, with a tentative D call TRBD2 (5 bases). Germline loops: CDR1 SGHRS, CDR2 YFSETQ. CDR3 length: 13 amino acids. Trimming removed 4 bases from V and 7 bases from J, with 12 bases in between. CDR3 bases: TGCGCCAGCAGCCCCCTAGGAGGAAATGAGCAGTTCTTC. This sequence encodes CASSPLGGNEQFF. Full variable domain (rest looked up from reference TRBV5-1 and TRBJ2-1): KAGVTQTPRYLIKTRGQQVTLSCSPISGHRSVSWYQQTPGQGLQFLFEYFSETQRNKGNFPGRFSGRQFSNSRSEMNVSTLELGDSALYLCASSPLGGNEQFFGPGTRLTVL.

The chain employs TRBV6-4 and TRBJ2-3, with D uncertain. From germline, CDR1 is MRHNA and CDR2 SNTAGT. Trimming stripped 4 bases from V and 2 bases from J, with 7 bases between. The CDR3 covers 13 residues. In DNA, the CDR3 is TGTGCCAGCAGTGCCCGTTACACAGATACGCAGTATTTT. Translated, it gives CASSARYTDTQYF.

CDR3: CASSHTSGRGYGELFF. Written as DNA, the CDR3 is TGCGCCAGCAGCCATACTAGCGGGAGAGGGTACGGGGAGCTGTTTTTT. The chain links TRBV4-3 to TRBJ2-2; 11 bases are shared with TRBD2. The CDR3 has 16 residues. V lost 3 bases to trimming and J lost 7 bases; unmatched junction nucleotides: 7. CDR1 and CDR2 (germline): LGHNA, YSLEER.

The chain recombines TRBV5-1 with TRBJ2-1; D might be TRBD2 (5 bases). Per the germline V gene, CDR1 is SGHRS and CDR2 is YFSETQ. V lost 3 bases and J 8 bases, leaving 15 bases between the germline ends. The CDR3 loop spans 14 amino acids. CDR3 bases: TGCGCCAGCAGCTCCGGGAAAGGCAAAGATGAGCAGTTCTTC. Its protein is CASSSGKGKDEQFF.

This chain connects TRBV5-4 to TRBJ1-2, with D perhaps TRBD1 (5 bases). Germline CDR1 reads SGHNT; CDR2 reads YYREEE (reference sequence). The CDR3 runs to 15 residues. Trimming cost V 4 bases and J 2 bases, with 15 bases left between them. The CDR3 region has the DNA TGTGCCAGCAGCACGGTCGGGACTCGGAACTATGGCTACACCTTC. This translates into CASSTVGTRNYGYTF.

This chain uses TRBV6-5 with TRBJ2-1; possibly TRBD1 for D (5 bases). Germline V gene sequence: CDR1 MNHEY, CDR2 SVGAGI. CDR3 size: 13 residues. V gave up 2 bases and J gave up 12 bases, with 14 bases separating them. The CDR3 DNA is TGTGCCAGCAGTTACGAATCAGGGTTGAGGCAGTTCTTC. Translation gives CASSYESGLRQFF.

V is TRBV24-1 and J is TRBJ2-5; 14 nucleotides agree with TRBD2. Germline trimming cut 3 bases from V and 5 bases from J; bases unmatched to any gene: 16. Germline CDR1 is KGHDR and CDR2 is SFDVKD. This CDR3 is 20 amino acids long. CDR3 nucleotides: TGTGCCACCAGTGATCACAGGGGGACTAGCGGGAGTAGGGCAGGTGAGACCCAGTACTTC. Translation: CATSDHRGTSGSRAGETQYF.

V and J are TRBV28 and TRBJ1-1, with TRBD1 identical over 8 bases. Germline V CDR1 and CDR2: MDHEN, SYDVKM. The CDR3 is 14 residues long. With 3 bases clipped from V and 10 bases from J, the junction kept 10 bases outside the gene matches. The CDR3 sequence is CASSFTTVTGGAFF. The CDR3 DNA sequence: TGTGCCAGCAGTTTCACAACAGTCACAGGGGGAGCTTTCTTT.

The chain links TRBV10-2 to TRBJ1-1; TRBD1 is a possible D gene (5 bases). The CDR3 runs to 14 residues. The V end was cut by 4 bases, the J end by 3 bases, with 12 bases between. Germline loops: CDR1 WSHSY, CDR2 SAAADI. The CDR3 coding sequence is TGCGCCAGCAGTGTAAGGGCGGGGGACACTGAAGCTTTCTTT. Protein sequence: CASSVRAGDTEAFF.

The chain combines TRBV4-3 with TRBJ2-7, with 8 bases that match TRBD2. V trimming: 0 bases; J trimming: 6 bases; junction bases outside the gene matches: 10. The CDR3 has 16 amino acids. Germline loops: CDR1 LGHNA, CDR2 YSLEER. Written as DNA, the CDR3 is TGCGCCAGCAGCCAAGAAAGAACGGGAGGGCTGGGCGAGCAGTACTTC. Translating gives CASSQERTGGLGEQYF.

The chain recombines TRBV7-6 with TRBJ2-7; TRBD2 aligns across 13 bases. The germline V gene encodes CDR1 SGHVS and CDR2 FNYEAQ. This CDR3 has 16 amino acids. V was clipped by 1 base and J by 6 bases; unmatched bases: 6. CDR3 DNA sequence: TGTGCCAGCAGCTTAGAAGGACTAGCGGGAGCGGGCGAGCAGTACTTC. Protein sequence: CASSLEGLAGAGEQYF.

The rearrangement uses TRBV5-1 and TRBJ2-3, with TRBD1 identical over 8 bases. Unmatched junction bases numbered 9, after V lost 4 bases and J lost 5 bases. In germline, CDR1 is SGHRS, CDR2 YFSETQ. This CDR3 spans 15 amino acids. The CDR3 DNA is TGCGCCAGCAGCCCAACTCCGGGACAGGTAGATACGCAGTATTTT. This translates into CASSPTPGQVDTQYF.

CDR3 loop: CASSFGSGETQYF. CDR3 sequence (DNA): TGTGCCAGCAGCTTCGGATCGGGGGAGACCCAGTACTTC. The rearrangement joins TRBV7-3 to TRBJ2-5, with D perhaps matching TRBD2 (5 bases). Trimming removed 3 bases from V and 5 bases from J, with 10 bases in between. The CDR3 contains 13 residues. Looked up from germline, CDR1 is SGHTA and CDR2 is FQGTGA. The full variable domain, in which reference TRBV7-3 and TRBJ2-5 provide the parts outside the CDR3, is GAGVSQTPSNKVTEKGKYVELRCDPISGHTALYWYRQSLGQGPEFLIYFQGTGAADDSGLPNDRFFAVRPEGSVSTLKIQRTERGDSAVYLCASSFGSGETQYFGPGTRLLVL.

The chain has TRBV18 and TRBJ1-5, with D perhaps matching TRBD1 (6 bases). Germline assignment: CDR1 KGHSH and CDR2 LQKENI. Trimming pared 4 bases from V and 5 bases from J, leaving 9 bases between. The CDR3 spans 13 residues. The CDR3 nucleotides are TGTGCCAGCTCACTAGGGGGTGATCAGCCCCAGCATTTT. Amino acids: CASSLGGDQPQHF.

J is TRBJ1-3 and V is TRBV28; 10 nucleotides agree with TRBD1. This CDR3 has 15 amino acids. The V segment lost 6 bases and the J segment 0 bases; nucleotides outside the gene matches: 2. Per the germline V gene, CDR1 is MDHEN and CDR2 is SYDVKM. The CDR3 region has the DNA TGTGCCAGCAGCCGACAGGGGGCCTCTGGAAACACCATATATTTT. Amino acid sequence: CASSRQGASGNTIYF.

This clone was recorded once. This chain uses TRBV10-3 with TRBJ2-1; 8 nucleotides align to TRBD2. J lost 4 bases, V lost 8 bases, and 16 bases had no gene match. CDR1 and CDR2 (germline): ENHRY, SYGVKD. The CDR3 consists of 17 residues. In nucleotides, the CDR3 is TGTGCCATCGGGACGGGGGAAACTAGCGGACCGTACAATGAGCAGTTCTTC. Translating it yields CAIGTGETSGPYNEQFF.

The chain couples TRBV4-3 to TRBJ2-3; D is unresolved. CDR3 size: 13 residues. Germline assignment: CDR1 LGHNA and CDR2 YSLEER. V was pared by 3 bases and J by 4 bases, with 8 bases between. This CDR3 is CASSHPRSDTQYF. DNA for the CDR3: TGCGCCAGCAGCCACCCGCGATCAGATACGCAGTATTTT.

This chain links TRBV7-9 with TRBJ1-2, with TRBD1 matching 7 bases. Germline V CDR1 and CDR2: SEHNR, FQNEAQ (reference sequence). This CDR3 comprises 15 residues. V lost 5 bases and J lost 4; bases outside the gene matches: 10. CDR3 sequence: CASSLGTDGGYGYTF. In DNA form, the CDR3 reads TGTGCCAGCAGCCTAGGGACAGATGGGGGCTATGGCTACACCTTC.

The chain uses TRBV5-1 and TRBJ2-2, with 8 bases lining up with TRBD1. The CDR3 is made up of 15 amino acids. V shed 3 bases, J shed 2 bases, and the junction held 3 bases outside the gene matches. The V gene's germline CDR1 is SGHRS and CDR2 YFSETQ. The CDR3 sequence is CASSSDRANTGELFF. The CDR3 coding sequence is TGCGCCAGCAGCTCGGACAGGGCCAACACCGGGGAGCTGTTTTTT.

CDR3 sequence: CASSRDRVLNTGELFF. As DNA, the CDR3 is TGTGCCAGCAGCCGGGACAGGGTTTTGAACACCGGGGAGCTGTTTTTT. This rearrangement joins TRBV6-2 or TRBV6-3 to TRBJ2-2, with 9 positions matching TRBD1. Unmatched junction bases numbered 6, after V lost 6 bases and J lost 1 base. Germline CDR1 is MNHEY and CDR2 is SVGEGT. The CDR3 extends over 16 amino acids.

The V and J genes are TRBV19 and TRBJ1-5; 8 bases align to TRBD1. Germline-derived CDR1 and CDR2 are LNHDA and SQIVND (reference sequence). With V trimmed by 4 bases and J by 4 bases, 6 bases remained unmatched. This CDR3 is built from 15 residues. The DNA of the CDR3 is TGTGCCAGTAGTAAGGCAGGGGGCTCTAATCAGCCCCAGCATTTT. Encoded protein: CASSKAGGSNQPQHF.

The chain employs TRBV20-1 and TRBJ1-1, with D tentatively TRBD1 (5 bases). The CDR3 is 14 amino acids. Germline lookup yields CDR1 DFQATT and CDR2 SNEGSKA (reference sequence). V was trimmed by 3 bases and J by 4 bases, leaving 15 bases between them. For the CDR3, the DNA is TGCAGTGCTAGTAACTTCAGGGTTCGCACTGAAGCTTTCTTT. Translating gives CSASNFRVRTEAFF.

A single count supports this clone. The J gene is TRBJ1-4, the V gene TRBV6-5; TRBD1 matches at 9 bases. CDR3 size: 16 residues. The J segment lost 7 bases and the V segment lost 2 bases, leaving 8 bases of the junction unmatched. Germline CDR1 MNHEY, CDR2 SVGAGI. CDR3 in DNA: TGTGCCAGCAGTTACCGTAGGGGACAGGGCCCTGAAAAACTGTTTTTT. Translated, it gives CASSYRRGQGPEKLFF.

The rearrangement joins TRBV30 to TRBJ1-5; no clear D gene. The CDR3 consists of 13 residues. Germline CDR1 GTSNPN, CDR2 SVGIG (reference sequence). The V and J ends lost 0 bases and 4 bases respectively, with 7 bases between them. The CDR3 spells CAWSVARNQPQHF. For the CDR3, the DNA is TGTGCCTGGAGTGTAGCGAGAAATCAGCCCCAGCATTTT.

The chain links TRBV6-2 or TRBV6-3 to TRBJ1-5, with D perhaps matching TRBD1 (5 bases). Per the germline V gene, CDR1 is MNHEY and CDR2 is SVGEGT. This CDR3 comprises 15 residues. V was shortened by 2 bases and J by 0 bases, with 8 bases between the two germline ends. This chain's CDR3 is CASSYGGGSNQPQHF. CDR3 bases: TGTGCCAGCAGTTACGGCGGGGGTAGCAATCAGCCCCAGCATTTT.

The chain joins TRBV2 to TRBJ2-2; 11 bases fit TRBD1. The V and J ends lost 6 bases and 5 bases, in that order; junction bases with no gene match: 5. The CDR3 spans 15 residues. Germline CDR1 SNHLY, CDR2 FYNNEI. The CDR3 DNA reads TGTGCCAGCAGAGAGGACAGGGGGCGAACCGGGGAGCTGTTTTTT. This codes for CASREDRGRTGELFF.

The chain uses TRBV7-2 and TRBJ1-3; D is unresolved. Between the trimmed V and J ends, which lost 3 bases and 4 bases, there was a span of 7 bases. The CDR3 spans 13 residues. Germline CDR1 and CDR2: SGHTA and FQGNSA. The CDR3 loop reads CASSLSWGNTIYF. The CDR3 DNA is TGTGCCAGCAGCTTGAGCTGGGGAAACACCATATATTTT.

The chain links TRBV28 to TRBJ2-7; D gene unclear. The CDR3 totals 11 residues. Germline V gene sequence: CDR1 MDHEN, CDR2 SYDVKM. V lost 10 bases to trimming and J lost 7 bases, with 14 bases between them. Here the CDR3 reads CATVEAGEQYF. CDR3 DNA: TGTGCCACCGTCGAGGCTGGTGAGCAGTACTTC.

The rearrangement links TRBV24-1 to TRBJ2-3; TRBD2 aligns across 8 bases. With V trimmed by 4 bases and J by 0 bases, 5 bases remained unmatched. The length of the CDR3 is 16 residues. Germline V CDR1 and CDR2: KGHDR, SFDVKD. The CDR3 DNA reads as TGTGCCACCAGTGAATCCCCTAGCGGGAGCACAGATACGCAGTATTTT. The encoded protein is CATSESPSGSTDTQYF.

This clone was seen more than once but under ten times. The chain is built from TRBV27 and TRBJ2-3, with 10 bases identical to TRBD2. The CDR3 has 16 amino acids. Germline V lookup: CDR1 MNHEY, CDR2 SMNVEV (reference sequence). After removal of 5 bases from V and 0 bases from J, the junction contained 5 bases not matched to a gene. CDR3: CASSILAGESTDTQYF. The CDR3 region has the DNA TGTGCCAGCAGTATCCTAGCGGGAGAGAGCACAGATACGCAGTATTTT.